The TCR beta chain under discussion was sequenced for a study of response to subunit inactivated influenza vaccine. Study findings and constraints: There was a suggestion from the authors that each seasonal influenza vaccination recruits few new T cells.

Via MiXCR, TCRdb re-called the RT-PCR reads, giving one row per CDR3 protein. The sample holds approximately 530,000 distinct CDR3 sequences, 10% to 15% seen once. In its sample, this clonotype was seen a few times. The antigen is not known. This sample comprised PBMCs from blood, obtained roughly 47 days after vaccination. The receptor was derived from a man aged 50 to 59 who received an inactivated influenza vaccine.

The CDR3 loop reads CASSHGIGGEQYF. In DNA, the CDR3 is TGTGCCAGCAGCCACGGAATCGGGGGGGAACAATACTTC. The chain is built from TRBV7-2 and TRBJ2-7; 8 bases are shared with TRBD2. V trimming: 5 bases; J trimming: 13 bases; junction bases outside the gene matches: 13. The CDR3 has 13 residues. The germline V gene encodes CDR1 SGHTA and CDR2 FQGNSA.